Listed below are T cell receptor beta chains from one sample, sequenced in a study of blood T cell repertoires in COVID-19. Produced via immunoSEQ multiplex PCR; TCRdb's table is partial and in-frame only. The repertoire holds about 100,000 clones, with around four fifths as singletons. Sequenced: peripheral blood. The receptors derive from a man aged 50-59 years with active or convalescent COVID-19. The CDR3 runs from the conserved cysteine through the conserved F or W. The order of the fields is clone size, V gene, CDR3 protein. Not every row has a clone size; where given, it reads once, few, many or a size class.

>-|TRBV5-1
CASSLATGNSGNTIYF
>once|TRBV24-1
CATFGQNSSYNSPLHF
>-|TRBV11-3
CASSYTSGQGLSAFF
>-|TRBV12-5
CASGLVRSGSHEQYF
>few|TRBV19
CASSKRGGTNEKLFF
>-|TRBV6-5
CASSPGQITYGYTF
>-|TRBV10-3
CATQLALSTDTQYF
>few|TRBV27
CASSLTGISGYTF
>once|TRBV23-1
CASSVQGSGNTIYF
>-|TRBV25-1
CASSDSLAAAQETQYF
>few|TRBV7-2
CASSLVGVGATEAFF
>-|TRBV29-1
CSAQGVGSEQFF
>-|TRBV7-9
CASLDSKLETQYF
>-|TRBV10-3
CAISWRGLEPFLHEQFF
>-|TRBV2
CASSRLAGNYNEQFF
>-|TRBV7-9
CASSLGDRVNSPLHF
>-|TRBV30
CAWRGGGQGNQPQHF
>-|TRBV2
CASSETPGAEKLFF
>-|TRBV21-1
CASRLAPFSEEQYF
>-|TRBV5-1
CASSESSGVYSYEQYF
>-|TRBV5-1
CASSLFSSRTSTDTQYF
>-|TRBV4-2
CASSQDPGSPYQPQHF
>-|TRBV4-1
CASSQSGGQETQYF
>-|TRBV5-1
CASSLPNGGSTDTQYF
>-|TRBV5-6
CASSLDGTTAYNEQFF
>-|TRBV20-1
CSAYRDEKLFF
>-|TRBV9
CASSLGQQETQYF
>-|TRBV2
CASSGQRTGNSPLHF
>-|TRBV5-1
CASSLPDPDTEAFF
>-|TRBV6-6
CASSGTEVVKGNTIYF
>-|TRBV28
CASRVQGSSLDGYTF
>-|TRBV4-1
CASSQEVGQPLIYEQYF
>-|TRBV3-1/TRBV3-2
CASSLLSGSRAGELFF
>once|TRBV30
CAWSGTGFTEAFF
>-|TRBV18
CASSPGTGLRTEAFF
>-|TRBV3-1/TRBV3-2
CASSQDTGLYGYTF